This T cell receptor beta chain comes out of a study of Tregs in tolerant kidney transplant recipients (dated by TCRdb to between 2018 and 2020). About the full investigation: The transplants used related donors along with nonmyeloablative bone marrow transplantation, and in the human trials mixed chimerism was transient. The study applied TCRbeta sequencing to find donor-specific regulatory T cells before combined kidney and bone marrow transplantation and then followed those same cells after transplant. Points the paper makes about the study in general: In tolerant patients, the expansion of donor-specific Tregs was greater than global Treg expansion, suggesting that the expansion was antigen-driven rather than nonspecific. The study was limited by small patient numbers, and the findings need validation in larger populations and under other immunosuppression protocols. For some patients, the PCR primers changed as time went on, which meant samples from those patients could not be compared with one another at the nucleotide level. Biological reproducibility was not examined directly, but technical replication error appeared to be minimal. Expanding Tregs with activated donor B cells appeared to identify the most biologically relevant and donor-specific TCRbeta repertoire.

Genomic DNA was extracted from sorted cells with the QIAGEN DNeasy Blood and Tissue Kit for TCRbeta CDR3 sequencing. Through immunoSEQ, high-throughput TCRbeta CDR3 sequencing was done commercially, including PCR amplification with internal controls and bias correction. Per the original workflow: A unique productive TCRbeta sequence was defined by the CDR3 nucleotide sequence when primers matched, and otherwise by the CDR3 amino acid sequence together with the Vbeta and Jbeta genes. To correct for sorting error, sequences found in more than one sorted population at a frequency ratio of 2:1 or less were discarded, and the remaining shared sequences were assigned to the population with the higher frequency. Donor-reactive sequences were defined as at least 5-fold expanded in CFSE-low cells versus unstimulated cells, with frequency of at least 0.01% in CFSE-low cells. Jensen-Shannon divergence calculated on the top 100 TCRbeta sequences ranked by frequency was used to measure repertoire divergence. For any sample with multiple sequencing runs, sorting error was corrected in each run separately before the runs were pooled. Imported from immuneACCESS, the table was reduced by TCRdb to in-frame sequences with V and J called. These copies leave out some clones; in studies compared against another copy, an unresolved V gene accounts for under half, and the cause of the remainder is not known. D and trimming were read from the DNA, whereas the V and J calls and clone size are those reported in that table. The sample profile shows about 100,000 clones; more than 85% of them were found once. The ten largest clones represent approximately 0.5% of the sample.

Notes on this clone: No antigen is known for it. No base-level quality is on record; no much larger clone is a single base apart.

V is shortened by 5 bases, J by 2 bases, and the region joining them spans 12 bases. Sequences MNHNY (CDR1) and SVGAGI (CDR2) are obtained from the germline V gene (reference sequence). The CDR3 covers 14 residues, taking in both the cysteine and the phenylalanine. Only the CDR3 part of the read is kept: 42 bases, read in frame from the first base. The sample's time point label, decoded: blood sample drawn before combined kidney and bone marrow transplant. Thawed PBMCs were FACS-sorted into unstimulated Tregs (CD4+CD25+CD127-), CD4+ non-Tregs (CD4+CD25-), CD4 cells and CD8 cells. The patients were a handful of recipients of combined kidney and bone marrow transplants from the ITN036ST trial, and samples were available only for these trial subjects. Healthy control blood was processed to PBMCs by Ficoll density gradient and cryopreserved, and patient PBMCs were collected before and after transplant.

The specimen was CD4+ T cells from blood, collected before the transplant. The rearrangement combines TRBV6-6 with TRBJ1-1, with no reliable assignment of the D segment. The clonotype comes from a human donor who received a combined kidney and bone marrow transplant. The DNA is as follows: TGTGCCAGCAGTCCCCTAGCCCGAAACACTGAAGCTTTCTTT. This encodes CASSPLARNTEAFF.